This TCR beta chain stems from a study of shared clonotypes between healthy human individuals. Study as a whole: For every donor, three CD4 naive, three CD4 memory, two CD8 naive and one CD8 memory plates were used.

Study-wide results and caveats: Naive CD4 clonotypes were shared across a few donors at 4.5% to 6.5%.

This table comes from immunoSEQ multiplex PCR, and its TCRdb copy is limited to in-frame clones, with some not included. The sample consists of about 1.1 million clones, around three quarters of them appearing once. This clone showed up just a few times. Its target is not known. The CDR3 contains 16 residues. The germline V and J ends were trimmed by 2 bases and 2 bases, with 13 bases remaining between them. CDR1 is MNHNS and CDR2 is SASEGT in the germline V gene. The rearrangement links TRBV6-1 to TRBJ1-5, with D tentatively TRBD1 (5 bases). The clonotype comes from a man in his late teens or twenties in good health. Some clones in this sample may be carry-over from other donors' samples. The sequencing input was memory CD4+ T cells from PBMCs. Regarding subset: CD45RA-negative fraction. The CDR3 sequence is CASSELDIGGNQPQHF. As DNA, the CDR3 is TGTGCCAGCAGTGAATTGGACATTGGGGGCAATCAGCCCCAGCATTTT.